The 28 T cell receptor beta chains in this list originate from one sample, sequenced in a study of cytomegalovirus exposure and HLA in healthy donors (dated by TCRdb to about 2017). Library method: the immunoSEQ multiplex PCR assay. Drawn from immuneACCESS, this table holds only the in-frame rearrangements with V and J called that TCRdb kept. Clones are partly lost; checked studies trace under half to an unresolved V gene and leave the rest unexplained. Across this sample there are fewer than 250,000 clones, with about nine tenths seen only once. Of the sample, 2% to 2.5% is held by the ten largest clones. The source material was PBMCs. The receptor set was obtained from a woman aged 18-29 years in good health and CMV-seropositive.

The gene calls are TRBV9 and TRBJ2-7; weak D call: TRBD1 (7 bases). Germline V gene data show CDR1 as SGDLS and CDR2 as YYNGEE. Trimming removed 1 base at V and 5 bases at J, with 19 bases between. This CDR3 has 16 amino acids. In DNA form, the CDR3 reads TGTGCCAGCAGCGTAAGGGCGGGGCAGGGGGTGCACGAGCAGTACTTC. Encoded protein: CASSVRAGQGVHEQYF.

The genes are TRBV9 and TRBJ1-1; no clear D. This CDR3 comprises 13 residues. V lost 0 bases, J lost 2 bases, and 5 bases lay in between. Germline V CDR1 and CDR2: SGDLS, YYNGEE. Here the CDR3 DNA reads TGTGCCAGCAGCGTAGACCTAAACACTGAAGCTTTCTTT. Protein product: CASSVDLNTEAFF.

This sequence joins TRBV7-6 and TRBJ1-1, with a tentative D call TRBD1 (6 bases). From germline, CDR1 is SGHVS and CDR2 FNYEAQ. With 5 bases removed from V and 0 bases from J, the gap between germline ends came to 13 bases. The CDR3 is 15 residues long. The DNA of the CDR3 is TGTGCCAGCAGCGAATCCAGGGGTTTGAACACTGAAGCTTTCTTT. This codes for CASSESRGLNTEAFF.

The CDR3 DNA reads as TGTGCCATCAGTGGACAGGGGAACACCTATGGCTACACCTTC. It encodes CAISGQGNTYGYTF. V and J are TRBV10-3 and TRBJ1-2; 8 nucleotides agree with TRBD1. Trimming at V came to 4 bases and at J to 4 bases, leaving 5 bases not matched to a gene. The CDR3 sequence is 14 residues long. CDR1 ENHRY and CDR2 SYGVKD come from the germline V gene.

The V and J genes are TRBV7-2 and TRBJ1-1; 11 bases match TRBD1. Germline trimming cut 2 bases from V and 1 base from J; bases unmatched to any gene: 3. The V gene's germline CDR1 is SGHTA and CDR2 FQGNSA. This CDR3 has 16 residues. CDR3 sequence: CASSLWTGGRNTEAFF. For the CDR3, the DNA is TGTGCCAGCAGCTTATGGACAGGGGGCCGGAACACTGAAGCTTTCTTT.

This clone appeared a single time. The chain is built from TRBV13 and TRBJ1-1, with a weak D call TRBD1 (5 bases). This CDR3 contains 12 residues. The germline gives CDR1 PRHDT, CDR2 FYEKMQ (reference sequence). V lost 9 bases and J 1 base, leaving 9 bases between the germline ends. The CDR3 DNA is TGTGCCAGTGGACACCCGAACACTGAAGCTTTCTTT. It codes for CASGHPNTEAFF.

As for this clone: The likely explanation is a read error, given a far larger clone one base away. This chain links TRBV9 with TRBJ1-5; TRBD1 agrees at 10 bases. V lost 3 bases, J lost 2 bases, and 2 bases stayed unmatched. Germline V gene lookup returns CDR1 SGDLS and CDR2 YYNGEE. The CDR3 has 15 residues. This CDR3 reads CASSAGTGGNQPQHF. In DNA, the CDR3 is TGTGCCAGCAGCGCCGGGACAGGGGGCAATCAGCCCCAGCATTTT.

CDR3 protein: CASSPTSVNTGELFF. As DNA, the CDR3 is TGTGCCAGCAGCCCGACTAGCGTTAACACCGGGGAGCTGTTTTTT. J is TRBJ2-2 and V is TRBV7-3, with 8 bases aligning to TRBD2. Unmatched junction bases numbered 4, after V lost 5 bases and J lost 2 bases. CDR1 is SGHTA and CDR2 is FQGTGA in the germline V gene. The CDR3 runs to 15 residues.

This clone has a single count. Other DNA sequences in this specimen translate into the identical CDR3. CDR3 sequence (DNA): TGTGCCTGGAGCCATTCCTACGAGCAGTACTTC. This codes for CAWSHSYEQYF. The chain has TRBV30 and TRBJ2-7; D gene unclear. V lost 3 bases, J lost 1 base, and 4 bases lay in between. Germline values: CDR1 GTSNPN, CDR2 SVGIG (reference sequence). CDR3 length: 11 residues.

On this clone itself: Other DNA sequences of this sample code for an identical CDR3. The chain carries TRBV7-3 and TRBJ2-1; 11 nucleotides align to TRBD2. From germline, CDR1 is SGHTA and CDR2 FQGTGA. CDR3 length: 15 residues. V lost 5 bases, J lost 4 bases, and 4 bases stayed unmatched. CDR3 loop: CASSLGTSGYNEQFF. The CDR3, as DNA: TGTGCCAGCAGCCTAGGGACTAGCGGATACAATGAGCAGTTCTTC.

This clone was found once. The chain couples TRBV28 to TRBJ2-7; TRBD2 matches at 13 bases. V lost 4 bases to trimming and J lost 7 bases; unmatched junction nucleotides: 16. The CDR3 runs to 18 residues. Germline V lookup: CDR1 MDHEN, CDR2 SYDVKM. The CDR3 loop is CASSSVIRRGLAGMEQYF. DNA of the CDR3: TGTGCCAGCAGTTCCGTCATCCGCCGGGGACTAGCGGGAATGGAGCAGTACTTC.

The V call is TRBV30, the J call TRBJ2-7, with D possibly TRBD1 on 6 matching bases. V was clipped by 2 bases and J by 2 bases, with 19 bases between them. Germline V CDR1 and CDR2: GTSNPN, SVGIG (reference sequence). There are 16 residues in the CDR3. The CDR3 loop reads CAWSLLRTVPTYEQYF. The CDR3 DNA reads TGTGCCTGGAGTCTCCTTAGGACAGTCCCTACCTACGAGCAGTACTTC.

The chain is built from TRBV5-1 and TRBJ2-7; no clear D gene. Trimming cost V 0 bases and J 0 bases, with 10 bases left between them. Germline CDR1 and CDR2: SGHRS and YFSETQ. This CDR3 is 15 amino acids long. CDR3 coding DNA: TGCGCCAGCAGCTTGGACATCCAAAGCTCCTACGAGCAGTACTTC. Translated, it gives CASSLDIQSSYEQYF.

Details on this clone: The DNA is omitted, as the CDR3 cannot be located on it reliably, and the CDR3 follows TCRdb's listing. The chain combines TRBV9 with TRBJ2-5; the table's D call of TRBD2 was not tested on the DNA. A total of 14 residues make up the CDR3, ends included. Germline assignment: CDR1 SGDLS and CDR2 YYNGEE. CDR3 in amino acids: CASSVGGGTGLEHF.

The chain is built from TRBV11-2 and TRBJ2-4; 8 bases are a match to TRBD1. The CDR3 extends over 14 amino acids. In germline, CDR1 is SGHAT, CDR2 FQNNGV. V dropped 4 bases and J dropped 8; count of bases not matched to a gene: 7. The CDR3 DNA is TGTGCCAGCAGCTCGACAGGGGTGTTGGACATTCAGTACTTC. Amino acids: CASSSTGVLDIQYF.

This sequence joins TRBV27 and TRBJ2-7, with TRBD2 as a possible D gene (6 bases). Germline-derived CDR1 and CDR2 are MNHEY and SMNVEV (reference sequence). This CDR3 has 14 residues. V dropped 3 bases and J dropped 2 bases, with 11 bases sitting between them. Here the CDR3 DNA reads TGTGCCAGCAGTTTTGGGACTGACACCTACGAGCAGTACTTC. Translated, it gives CASSFGTDTYEQYF.

The chain links TRBV27 to TRBJ2-2; D may be TRBD2 (5 bases). Trimming shortened V by 4 bases and J by 4 bases, and 22 bases separated the two germline ends. Germline lookup yields CDR1 MNHEY and CDR2 SMNVEV (reference sequence). The CDR3 is 18 residues long. CDR3 coding DNA: TGTGCCAGCAGTTCCTCCCGGAGGCACGGATGGACCACCGGGGAGCTGTTTTTT. It is translated as CASSSSRRHGWTTGELFF.

This CDR3 is CASSLREDTEAFF. The CDR3, as DNA: TGTGCCAGCAGTCTGCGGGAGGACACTGAAGCTTTCTTT. The chain is built from TRBV27 and TRBJ1-1, with D unresolved. CDR3 size: 13 residues. V lost 5 bases to trimming and J lost 3 bases, with 10 bases between them. Germline V gene lookup returns CDR1 MNHEY and CDR2 SMNVEV (reference sequence).

The chain joins TRBV27 to TRBJ1-2; the D gene is possibly TRBD1 (5 bases). Per the germline V gene, CDR1 is MNHEY and CDR2 is SMNVEV (reference sequence). The CDR3 covers 16 residues. V lost 5 bases and J lost 2, with 18 bases in between. DNA of the CDR3: TGTGCCAGCAGTCCAGAGGTGGGGGGAAAGAACTATGGCTACACCTTC. It translates to CASSPEVGGKNYGYTF.

The V call is TRBV2, the J call TRBJ1-2; no definite D call. The V and J ends lost 7 bases and 8 bases respectively, with 14 bases between them. CDR3 length equals 12 residues. The germline CDR1 and CDR2 sequences are SNHLY and FYNNEI. CDR3 bases: TGTGCCAGCAAGGCCGTGACGGAGGGCTACACCTTC. Amino acid sequence: CASKAVTEGYTF.

CDR3 sequence (DNA): TGTGCCAGCAGCTTTTCGGGACAGGTCATTCAGTACTTC. Its translation: CASSFSGQVIQYF. The rearrangement links TRBV11-2 to TRBJ2-4, with 8 bases that match TRBD1. The CDR3 sequence is 13 residues long. Trimming took 3 bases from V and 9 from J; bases not matched to a gene: 4. CDR1 is SGHAT and CDR2 is FQNNGV in the germline V gene.

V is TRBV4-1 and J is TRBJ2-7; D is undetermined. Trimming took off 1 base at V and 4 bases at J, with 8 bases between the two ends. CDR3 length: 13 residues. Per germline, CDR1 MGHRA and CDR2 YSYEKL. The CDR3 DNA reads as TGCGCCAGCAGCCAAGTGAGTGATTACGAGCAGTACTTC. Encoded protein: CASSQVSDYEQYF.

V gene TRBV6-5 combines with J gene TRBJ1-1; 10 bases fit TRBD1. The germline gives CDR1 MNHEY, CDR2 SVGAGI. V lost 7 bases, J lost 5 bases, and 10 bases stayed unmatched. The CDR3 is made up of 15 amino acids. This chain's CDR3 is CASKGLGQGKTEAFF. The CDR3 DNA reads as TGTGCCAGCAAAGGCCTGGGACAGGGGAAGACTGAAGCTTTCTTT.

The rearrangement joins TRBV6-5 to TRBJ1-2; D remains ambiguous. The CDR3 spans 12 residues. The V and J ends lost 6 bases and 8 bases respectively, with 13 bases between them. Looked up from germline, CDR1 is MNHEY and CDR2 is SVGAGI. CDR3: CASRKPHGGYTF. In nucleotides, the CDR3 is TGTGCCAGCAGAAAACCCCACGGGGGCTACACCTTC.

The V call is TRBV15, the J call TRBJ1-4; TRBD1 agrees at 7 bases. Germline V gives CDR1 LNHNV, CDR2 YYDKDF (reference sequence). The CDR3 length is 14 residues. With V trimmed by 3 bases and J by 8 bases, 6 bases remained unmatched. The CDR3 protein is CATSSRGQREKLFF. CDR3 DNA: TGTGCCACCAGCAGTAGGGGGCAACGCGAAAAACTGTTTTTT.

The chain links TRBV30 to TRBJ2-5; 7 bases map to TRBD2. Germline V gene lookup returns CDR1 GTSNPN and CDR2 SVGIG (reference sequence). This CDR3 has 14 amino acids. V was clipped by 3 bases and J by 1 base; unmatched bases: 5. CDR3 loop: CAWSLGLVQETQYF. The CDR3 nucleotides are TGTGCCTGGAGCCTAGGACTAGTCCAAGAGACCCAGTACTTC.

V usage is TRBV29-1 and J usage is TRBJ2-7; 7 positions match TRBD1. There are 12 residues in the CDR3. The germline CDR1 and CDR2 sequences are SQVTM and ANQGSEA. The ends lost 7 bases at V and 3 bases at J; junction bases unmatched: 6. As DNA, the CDR3 is TGCAGCGCTGGGGACAGCTACTACGAGCAGTACTTC. It encodes CSAGDSYYEQYF.

The chain joins TRBV25-1 to TRBJ1-1; D remains ambiguous. CDR1 and CDR2 from the germline V gene are MGHDK and SYGVNS. Trimming took 0 bases from V and 1 from J, leaving 18 bases between them. The length of the CDR3 is 18 residues. This CDR3 is CASSEYRTPLAPNTEAFF. The DNA of the CDR3 is TGTGCCAGCAGTGAATATAGGACTCCCCTGGCCCCGAACACTGAAGCTTTCTTT.